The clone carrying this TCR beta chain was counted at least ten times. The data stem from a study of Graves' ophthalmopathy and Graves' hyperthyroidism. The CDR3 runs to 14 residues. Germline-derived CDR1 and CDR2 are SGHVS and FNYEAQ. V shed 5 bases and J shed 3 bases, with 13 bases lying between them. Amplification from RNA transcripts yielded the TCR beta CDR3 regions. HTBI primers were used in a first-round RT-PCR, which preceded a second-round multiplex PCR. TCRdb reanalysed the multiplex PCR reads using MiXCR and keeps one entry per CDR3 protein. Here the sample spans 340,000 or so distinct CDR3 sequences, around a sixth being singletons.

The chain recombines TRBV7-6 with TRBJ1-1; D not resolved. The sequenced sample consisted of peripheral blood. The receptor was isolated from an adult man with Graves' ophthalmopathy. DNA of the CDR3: TGTGCCAGCAGCCCTTTTACCGGAGACACTGAAGCTTTCTTT. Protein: CASSPFTGDTEAFF. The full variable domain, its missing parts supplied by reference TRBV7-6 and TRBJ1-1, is GAGVSQSPRYKVTKRGQDVALRCDPISGHVSLYWYRQALGQGPEFLTYFNYEAQQDKSGLPNDRFSAERPEGSISTLTIQRTEQRDSAMYRCASSPFTGDTEAFFGQGTRLTVV.